A selection of T cell receptor beta chains follows, all from one sample in a study of control samples from healthy donors and cancer patients. TCRdb's table, derived via immunoSEQ multiplex PCR, lists solely in-frame clones and lacks some. The table includes roughly 180,000 clones, 93% detected once. Source material: blood. These receptors all stem from a woman aged 55-75 years in good health. Both conserved end residues are part of each CDR3. A D gene is named only where the DNA matches it firmly. The size of a clone is reported for some rows only, either as once, few or many, or as a class for expanded clones.

D gene: -; J gene: TRBJ2-2; V gene: TRBV5-4; clone size: -; CDR3 DNA: TGTGCCAGCAGCCCGGAGGTGGGCAGGGCGAACACCGGGGAGCTGTTTTTT; CDR3 protein: CASSPEVGRANTGELFF
D gene: TRBD1; J gene: TRBJ2-1; V gene: TRBV5-1; clone size: -; CDR3 DNA: TGCGCCAGCAGCTTGGAAGGCGACAGGGGGCGCAATGAGCAGTTCTTC; CDR3 protein: CASSLEGDRGRNEQFF
D gene: -; J gene: TRBJ1-2; V gene: TRBV15; clone size: -; CDR3 DNA: TGTGCCACCAGCCGTTCTAACTATGGCTACACCTTC; CDR3 protein: CATSRSNYGYTF
D gene: -; J gene: TRBJ1-6; V gene: TRBV11-2; clone size: once; CDR3 DNA: TGTGCCAGCAGCTTAATTGGGGGGGCCCATAATTCACCCCTCCACTTT; CDR3 protein: CASSLIGGAHNSPLHF
D gene: -; J gene: TRBJ1-1; V gene: TRBV7-9; clone size: -; CDR3 DNA: TGTGCCAGCTCTCCTTTGGGGCACACTGAAGCTTTCTTT; CDR3 protein: CASSPLGHTEAFF
D gene: -; J gene: TRBJ1-6; V gene: TRBV7-9; clone size: -; CDR3 DNA: TGTGCCAGCAGCTATGGGAGCTCCTATAATTCACCCCTCCACTTT; CDR3 protein: CASSYGSSYNSPLHF
D gene: -; J gene: TRBJ2-5; V gene: TRBV7-2; clone size: -; CDR3 DNA: TGTGCCAGCAGCTTAGCAGGCCACCCCCAAGAGACCCAGTACTTC; CDR3 protein: CASSLAGHPQETQYF
D gene: -; J gene: TRBJ2-2; V gene: TRBV19; clone size: -; CDR3 DNA: TGTGCCAGTAGACGGACAGCCCTTATTAACACCGGGGAGCTGTTTTTT; CDR3 protein: CASRRTALINTGELFF
D gene: TRBD1; J gene: TRBJ1-3; V gene: TRBV5-1; clone size: -; CDR3 DNA: TGCGCCAGCAGAGGGGGCTTGGGGCAAAGAAACACCATATATTTT; CDR3 protein: CASRGGLGQRNTIYF
D gene: -; J gene: TRBJ1-5; V gene: TRBV19; clone size: few; CDR3 DNA: TGTGCCAGTAGTATAATCGGGGAGGGAGTGGGTCAGCCCCAGCATTTT; CDR3 protein: CASSIIGEGVGQPQHF
D gene: -; J gene: TRBJ2-1; V gene: TRBV6-6; clone size: -; CDR3 DNA: TGTGCCAGCAGTTACGGTCGAGGGGACAATGAGCAGTTCTTC; CDR3 protein: CASSYGRGDNEQFF
D gene: -; J gene: TRBJ1-1; V gene: TRBV7-2; clone size: -; CDR3 DNA: TGTGCCAGCAGCCCTCTAGCTGAAGCTTTCTTT; CDR3 protein: CASSPLAEAFF
D gene: TRBD2; J gene: TRBJ2-3; V gene: TRBV2; clone size: -; CDR3 DNA: TGTGCCAGCGTCGGGACTAACCCTCGAGATACGCAGTATTTT; CDR3 protein: CASVGTNPRDTQYF
D gene: TRBD1; J gene: TRBJ1-5; V gene: TRBV6-1; clone size: -; CDR3 DNA: TGTGCCAGCAGTGAAATGGGGGGACAGGGAGTAGGCCAGCATTTT; CDR3 protein: CASSEMGGQGVGQHF
D gene: TRBD1; J gene: TRBJ1-1; V gene: TRBV7-2; clone size: -; CDR3 DNA: TGTGCCAGCAGCTTAGGAGGACAGGGGTATGAAGCTTTCTTT; CDR3 protein: CASSLGGQGYEAFF
D gene: TRBD1; J gene: TRBJ2-6; V gene: TRBV5-1; clone size: -; CDR3 DNA: TGCGCCAGCAGCCCCGGGACAGCTACCAACGTCCTGACTTTC; CDR3 protein: CASSPGTATNVLTF
D gene: -; J gene: TRBJ1-5; V gene: TRBV7-2; clone size: -; CDR3 DNA: TGTGCCAGCAGCTTAGTAGGGAGGCCCCAGCATTTT; CDR3 protein: CASSLVGRPQHF
D gene: TRBD2; J gene: TRBJ2-1; V gene: TRBV25-1; clone size: -; CDR3 DNA: TGTGCCACAAGACTAGCGGGTTTGGATGAGCAGTTCTTC; CDR3 protein: CATRLAGLDEQFF
D gene: -; J gene: TRBJ2-7; V gene: TRBV4-3; clone size: -; CDR3 DNA: TGCGCCAGCAGCCAAGATGGGGGCTACGAGCAGTACTTC; CDR3 protein: CASSQDGGYEQYF
D gene: -; J gene: TRBJ1-5; V gene: TRBV6-2/TRBV6-3; clone size: -; CDR3 DNA: TGTGCCAGCAGTACCGAAGAGGGGCGACTGTATAGCAATCAGCCCCAGCATTTT; CDR3 protein: CASSTEEGRLYSNQPQHF
D gene: TRBD1; J gene: TRBJ1-1; V gene: TRBV10-3; clone size: few; CDR3 DNA: TGTGCCATCAGTGAGGGGGACAGGGTTTTTACTGAAGCTTTCTTT; CDR3 protein: CAISEGDRVFTEAFF
D gene: -; J gene: TRBJ2-1; V gene: TRBV18; clone size: -; CDR3 DNA: TGTGCCAGCTCACAAGCGGCCCACCCTGGGTACAATGAGCAGTTCTTC; CDR3 protein: CASSQAAHPGYNEQFF
D gene: -; J gene: TRBJ2-2; V gene: TRBV6-5; clone size: -; CDR3 DNA: TGTGCCAGTAAGACTCGCCCGGACACCGGGGAGCTGTTTTTT; CDR3 protein: CASKTRPDTGELFF
D gene: -; J gene: TRBJ2-7; V gene: TRBV24-1; clone size: -; CDR3 DNA: TGTGCCACCAGTGATTATCAGGGACCCTCATACGAGCAGTACTTC; CDR3 protein: CATSDYQGPSYEQYF
D gene: TRBD2; J gene: TRBJ2-4; V gene: TRBV10-3; clone size: -; CDR3 DNA: TGTGCCATCAGTCCTAGCGGGGGGGCCCGTAACATTCAGTACTTC; CDR3 protein: CAISPSGGARNIQYF
D gene: TRBD2; J gene: TRBJ2-7; V gene: TRBV11-3; clone size: -; CDR3 DNA: TGTGCCAGCAGCTTTGAGCGGGGGGGCCCTTACGAGCAGTACTTC; CDR3 protein: CASSFERGGPYEQYF
D gene: -; J gene: TRBJ2-5; V gene: TRBV2; clone size: -; CDR3 DNA: TGTGCCAGCGGTGAAGGGCTAGCGAAAGAGACCCAGTACTTC; CDR3 protein: CASGEGLAKETQYF